The 5 T cell receptor beta chains below all came from one sample that was sequenced in a study of blood T cell repertoires in COVID-19 (dated by TCRdb to the early 2020s). The library was built by means of the immunoSEQ multiplex PCR assay. The source is immuneACCESS, and TCRdb retained only in-frame sequences with V and J called. Part of the clones is not carried over; for the studies checked, unresolved V genes explain less than half of this, and the remainder is unexplained. This sample comprises 150,000 to 200,000 clones, around 75% of them detected only once. More than 11% of the sample is held by the ten biggest clonotypes. The sample comprised peripheral blood. These receptor sequences come from an elderly woman with acute or convalescent COVID-19.

The chain joins TRBV3-1 (or the pseudogene TRBV3-2) to TRBJ2-1; 10 bases match TRBD1. The trim removed 5 bases at V and 14 bases at J, leaving 18 bases unmatched. This CDR3 comprises 16 residues. Looked up from germline, CDR1 is LGHDT and CDR2 is YNNKEL (reference sequence). The CDR3 here is CASSNAEGQGWVGEFF. The CDR3 region has the DNA TGTGCCAGCAGCAACGCTGAGGGACAGGGGTGGGTCGGTGAGTTCTTC.

The chain employs TRBV19 and TRBJ1-5; the D is unclear. CDR1 and CDR2 from the germline V gene are LNHDA and SQIVND (reference sequence). Trimming took off 5 bases at V and 0 bases at J, with 17 bases between the two ends. The CDR3 is 17 amino acids. Here the CDR3 DNA reads TGTGCCAGTAGTGCTCCGGACGGGATGGGTAGCAATCAGCCCCAGCATTTT. Translated, it gives CASSAPDGMGSNQPQHF. Filled out from reference TRBV19 and TRBJ1-5, the complete variable domain reads DGGITQSPKYLFRKEGQNVTLSCEQNLNHDAMYWYRQDPGQGLRLIYYSQIVNDFQKGDIAEGYSVSREKKESFPLTVTSAQKNPTAFYLCASSAPDGMGSNQPQHFGDGTRLSIL.

V gene TRBV19 combines with J gene TRBJ1-2; 7 nucleotides agree with TRBD1. The junction had 14 bases not matched to a gene; V was cut back by 6 bases and J by 4 bases. The CDR3 extends over 16 amino acids. CDR1 is LNHDA and CDR2 is SQIVND in the germline V gene (reference sequence). Written as DNA, the CDR3 is TGTGCCAGTAGCCCCCGGGCGGGGACAGACTTCTATGGCTACACCTTC. Protein product: CASSPRAGTDFYGYTF.

V gene TRBV20-1 combines with J gene TRBJ2-1, with 8 bases matching TRBD1. The CDR3 sequence is 14 residues long. CDR1 and CDR2 from the germline V gene are DFQATT and SNEGSKA (reference sequence). J was trimmed by 9 bases and V by 3 bases; bases with no gene match: 10. This CDR3 reads CSASTGGAAGEQFF. The DNA of the CDR3 is TGCAGTGCTAGTACAGGGGGTGCAGCCGGTGAGCAGTTCTTC.

The V call is TRBV30, the J call TRBJ1-1, with a weak D call TRBD1 (6 bases). The V gene lost 0 bases and the J gene lost 1 base, with 12 bases spanning the gap. Germline V gives CDR1 GTSNPN, CDR2 SVGIG (reference sequence). The CDR3 is 15 residues long. The CDR3 is CAWSVGDKPNTEAFF. The CDR3 DNA reads TGTGCCTGGAGTGTAGGGGACAAGCCGAACACTGAAGCTTTCTTT.